The clone carrying this TCR beta chain has only one observation. The target antigen is unknown. Unique molecular identifiers were present in the TCR beta cDNA libraries. Input populations of about 1 to 11 million T cells gave rise to 500,000 to 600,000 cDNA molecules. TCRdb recomputed calls from the PCR reads with MiXCR, one row per CDR3 protein. This sample has more than 450,000 distinct CDR3 sequences; 30% to 40% occur once, and the top ten carry around 5.9%. This specimen comes from a study of post-analysis software for immune sequencing data. Study information: The cohort encompassed relapsing-remitting, secondary progressive and progressive-relapsing multiple sclerosis disease courses. Points from the study as a whole: Normalized Chao1 diversity in multiple sclerosis patients fell significantly below that of controls. Patients used about five TRBV segments, including TRBV5-6, TRBV5-1 and TRBV20-1, more often than controls.

The V gene's germline CDR1 is SGHVS and CDR2 FQNEAQ. The CDR3 runs to 16 residues. V was pared by 5 bases and J by 8 bases, with 22 bases between. Sequencing was carried out using blood. This chain connects TRBV7-8 to TRBJ2-1, with D perhaps matching TRBD1 or TRBD2 (5 bases each). The sequence was collected from a girl aged 2-17 years with multiple sclerosis. The chain's CDR3 is CASSGRTQMGRDEQFF. The CDR3 DNA reads as TGTGCCAGCAGCGGACGGACCCAAATGGGGCGGGATGAGCAGTTCTTC.